The clone carrying this T cell receptor (beta chain) came up a few times. Its antigen is currently unknown. These data belong to a study of cytomegalovirus exposure and HLA in healthy donors. Looking at the study overall: Earlier results showed roughly 120 million unique TCR beta sequences derived from around 170 million T cells.

Amplification used 60 Vbeta primers and 13 Jbeta primers. Only in-frame clones appear in the TCRdb table, and some are missing; sequencing was by immunoSEQ multiplex PCR. The sample carries 65,000 to 90,000 clones, over 70% recorded once. General observations from the study: Later, TCR association rates were found to vary by HLA locus, highest for DRB1 and lowest for HLA-C.

CDR3 length: 15 amino acids. CDR1 is LNHDA and CDR2 is SQIVND in the germline V gene (reference sequence). Germline trimming cut 3 bases from V and 2 bases from J; bases unmatched to any gene: 6. The V and J genes are TRBV19 and TRBJ1-1, with 7 bases lining up with TRBD1. This TCR was recovered from a man aged 65 to 85 in good health and CMV-seronegative. The specimen sequenced was PBMCs. CDR3 bases: TGTGCCAGTAGTATGGCGACAGGGCGCAACACTGAAGCTTTCTTT. Its protein is CASSMATGRNTEAFF.